The 5 T cell receptor beta chains presented below share a single source sample, sequenced in a study of regulatory T cells. Amplification used 52 TRBV primers and 13 TRBJ primers. Method: immunoSEQ multiplex PCR; TCRdb's copy keeps in-frame clones and lacks some. The sample includes roughly 15,000 clones, roughly 90% seen only once; the top ten take 32%. The sequenced sample consisted of CD8+ T cells sorted from blood. Source of these receptors: a person under 35 with CD3G deficiency.

This chain uses TRBV7-2 with TRBJ1-1, with D perhaps matching TRBD1 (5 bases). Trimming stripped 6 bases from V and 7 bases from J, with 12 bases between. The length of the CDR3 is 12 residues. Germline V gene sequence: CDR1 SGHTA, CDR2 FQGNSA. CDR3 sequence: CASSTLGGEAFF. Written as DNA, the CDR3 is TGTGCCAGCAGTACCCTGGGGGGTGAAGCTTTCTTT.

This sequence joins TRBV19 and TRBJ1-1, with D uncertain. There are 13 residues in the CDR3. Trimming cost V 3 bases and J 3 bases, with 8 bases left between them. Germline V gene data show CDR1 as LNHDA and CDR2 as SQIVND (reference sequence). The CDR3 bases are TGTGCCAGTAGTATCCTCCCAGACACTGAAGCTTTCTTT. As protein: CASSILPDTEAFF.

This clone was observed a single time. The chain joins TRBV10-3 to TRBJ2-3; TRBD1 agrees at 8 bases. The CDR3 length is 15 residues. The germline V gene has CDR1 ENHRY and CDR2 SYGVKD. J was trimmed by 3 bases and V by 9 bases; bases with no gene match: 11. In DNA form, the CDR3 reads TGTGCCATTACTGCCACCTGGACAGGGACAGATACGCAGTATTTT. The encoded protein is CAITATWTGTDTQYF.

The V and J genes are TRBV6-6 and TRBJ1-1; 7 bases match TRBD1. V lost 4 bases, J lost 6 bases, and 11 bases stayed unmatched. Germline-derived CDR1 and CDR2 are MNHNY and SVGAGI (reference sequence). CDR3 length: 15 residues. CDR3: CASSSWDSRISEAFF. The CDR3 DNA follows: TGTGCCAGCAGTTCCTGGGACAGTAGGATTTCTGAAGCTTTCTTT.

The chain joins TRBV27 to TRBJ2-7; TRBD2 might be the D (6 bases). CDR3 size: 13 residues. V lost 3 bases and J 6 bases, leaving 12 bases between the germline ends. Germline values: CDR1 MNHEY, CDR2 SMNVEV (reference sequence). CDR3 sequence: CASSLTVGGEQYF. CDR3 nucleotide sequence: TGTGCCAGCAGTTTGACAGTCGGGGGCGAGCAGTACTTC.